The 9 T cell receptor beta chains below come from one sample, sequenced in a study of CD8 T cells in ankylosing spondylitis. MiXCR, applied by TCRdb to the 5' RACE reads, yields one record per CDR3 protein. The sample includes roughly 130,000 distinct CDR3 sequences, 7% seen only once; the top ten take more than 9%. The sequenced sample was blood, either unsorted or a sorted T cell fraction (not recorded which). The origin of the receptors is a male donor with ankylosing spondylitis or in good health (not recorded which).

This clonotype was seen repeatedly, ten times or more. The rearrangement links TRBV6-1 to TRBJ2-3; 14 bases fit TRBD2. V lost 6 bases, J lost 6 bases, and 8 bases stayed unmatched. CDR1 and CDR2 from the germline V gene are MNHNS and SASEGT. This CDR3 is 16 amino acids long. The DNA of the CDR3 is TGTGCCAGCAGACGGGGGACTAGCGGGAGAGGGGATACGCAGTATTTT. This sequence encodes CASRRGTSGRGDTQYF.

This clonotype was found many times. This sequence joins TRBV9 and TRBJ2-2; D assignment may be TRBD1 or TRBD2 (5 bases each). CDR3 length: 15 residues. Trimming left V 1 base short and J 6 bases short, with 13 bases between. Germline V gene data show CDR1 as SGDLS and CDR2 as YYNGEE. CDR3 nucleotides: TGTGCCAGCAGCGTAAGAGAGGGACCCCCCGGGGAGCTGTTTTTT. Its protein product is CASSVREGPPGELFF.

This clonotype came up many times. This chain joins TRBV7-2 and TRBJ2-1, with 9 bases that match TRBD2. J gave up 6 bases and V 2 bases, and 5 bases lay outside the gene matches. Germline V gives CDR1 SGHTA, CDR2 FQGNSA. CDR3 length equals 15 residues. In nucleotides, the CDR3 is TGTGCCAGCAGCTTAATGGCGGGAGGGCTCAATGAGCAGTTCTTC. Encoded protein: CASSLMAGGLNEQFF.

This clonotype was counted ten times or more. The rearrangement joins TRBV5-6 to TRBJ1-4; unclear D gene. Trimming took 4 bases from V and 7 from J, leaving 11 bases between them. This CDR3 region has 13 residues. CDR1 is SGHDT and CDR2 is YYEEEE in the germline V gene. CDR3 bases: TGTGCCAGCAGCCCAAGACGTCGTGAAAAACTGTTTTTT. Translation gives CASSPRRREKLFF. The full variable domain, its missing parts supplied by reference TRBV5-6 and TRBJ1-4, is DAGVTQSPTHLIKTRGQQVTLRCSPKSGHDTVSWYQQALGQGPQFIFQYYEEEERQRGNFPDRFSGHQFPNYSSELNVNALLLGDSALYLCASSPRRREKLFFGSGTQLSVL.

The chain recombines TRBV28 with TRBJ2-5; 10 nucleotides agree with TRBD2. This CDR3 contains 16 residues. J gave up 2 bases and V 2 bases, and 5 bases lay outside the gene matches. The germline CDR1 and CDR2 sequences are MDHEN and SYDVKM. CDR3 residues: CASSLGGSGRQETQYF. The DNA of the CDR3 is TGTGCCAGCAGTTTAGGAGGTAGCGGGAGGCAAGAGACCCAGTACTTC.

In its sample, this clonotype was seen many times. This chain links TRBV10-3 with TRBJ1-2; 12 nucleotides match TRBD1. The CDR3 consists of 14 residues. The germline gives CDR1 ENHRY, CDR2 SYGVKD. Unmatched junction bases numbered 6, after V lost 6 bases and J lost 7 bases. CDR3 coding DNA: TGTGCCATCAGACCGGGACAGGGGGCGATTGGCTACACCTTC. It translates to CAIRPGQGAIGYTF.

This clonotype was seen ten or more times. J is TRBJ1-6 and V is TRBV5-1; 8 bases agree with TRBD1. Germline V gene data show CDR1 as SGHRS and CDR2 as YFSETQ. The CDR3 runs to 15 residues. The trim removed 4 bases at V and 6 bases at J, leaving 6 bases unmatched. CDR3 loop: CASSSGQGGNSPLHF. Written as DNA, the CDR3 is TGCGCCAGCAGCAGCGGACAGGGCGGTAATTCACCCCTCCACTTT.

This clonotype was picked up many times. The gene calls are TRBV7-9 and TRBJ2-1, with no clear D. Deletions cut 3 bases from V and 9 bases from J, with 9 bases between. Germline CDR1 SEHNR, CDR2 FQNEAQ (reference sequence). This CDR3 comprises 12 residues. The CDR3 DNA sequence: TGTGCCAGCAGCTTGGTACAGCGTGAGCAGTTCTTC. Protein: CASSLVQREQFF.

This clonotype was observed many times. CDR3 protein: CASSSRLAGGTEETQYF. CDR3 in DNA: TGTGCCAGCAGCAGTCGACTAGCGGGGGGGACGGAAGAGACCCAGTACTTC. This chain uses TRBV7-9 with TRBJ2-5; TRBD2 agrees at 14 bases. CDR3 length equals 17 residues. Germline V gene sequence: CDR1 SEHNR, CDR2 FQNEAQ (reference sequence). The V segment lost 5 bases and the J segment 3 bases; nucleotides outside the gene matches: 8.